This TCR beta chain was identified in a study of T cells in Graves' hyperthyroidism and ophthalmopathy. Using RNA transcripts as the source, TCR beta CDR3 regions were amplified. The study used the HTBI primer set for a first-round RT-PCR of the TCR CDR3. MiXCR, applied by TCRdb to the multiplex PCR reads, yields one record per CDR3 protein. Among some 580,000 distinct CDR3 sequences, 16% were seen once, and the ten largest hold roughly 3.4%. CDR1 SGHRS and CDR2 YFSETQ come from the germline V gene. This CDR3 region has 15 residues. Losses at the gene ends were 2 bases for V and 6 bases for J; bases not matched to a gene: 6. This clonotype occurred a few times. The antigen is undetermined. Study-level results: The model forecast ophthalmopathy, anticipating it by a median about 7 months before onset.

At least 3 on the Clinical Activity Score was recorded for ophthalmopathy patients, who also had NOSPECS grade at least 4 and duration under 3 months. The V gene is TRBV5-1, the J gene TRBJ1-2; 11 nucleotides agree with TRBD1. The receptor was isolated from a woman in her thirties or forties with Graves' ophthalmopathy. The sequencing input was blood. The CDR3 DNA sequence: TGCGCCAGCAGCTTTTCCCCGGGACAGGGGGATGGCTACACCTTC. Residues: CASSFSPGQGDGYTF.